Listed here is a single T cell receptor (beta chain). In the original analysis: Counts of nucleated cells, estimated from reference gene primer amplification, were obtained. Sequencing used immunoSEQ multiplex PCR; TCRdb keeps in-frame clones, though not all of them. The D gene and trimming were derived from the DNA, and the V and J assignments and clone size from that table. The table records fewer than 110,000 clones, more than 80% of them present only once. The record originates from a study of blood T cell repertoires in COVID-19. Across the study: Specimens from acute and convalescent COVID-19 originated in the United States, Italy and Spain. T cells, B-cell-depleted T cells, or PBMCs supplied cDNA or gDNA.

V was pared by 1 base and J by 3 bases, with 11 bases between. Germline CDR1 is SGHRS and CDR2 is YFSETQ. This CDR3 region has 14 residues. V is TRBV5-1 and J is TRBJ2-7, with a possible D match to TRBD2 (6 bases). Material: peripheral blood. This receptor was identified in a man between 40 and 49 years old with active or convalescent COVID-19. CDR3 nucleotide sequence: TGCGCCAGCAGCTTGAGTGGGACTCACTACGAGCAGTACTTC. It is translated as CASSLSGTHYEQYF.